What follows are 28 T cell receptor beta chains derived from one specimen sequenced in a study of tumor and adjacent non-tumor tissue in lung cancer. A modified ARM-PCR protocol with three rounds of nested PCR amplified TCRbeta. TCRdb re-derived calls from the multiplex PCR reads in MiXCR, one entry per CDR3 protein. This sample yields some 200,000 distinct CDR3 sequences, of which 60% to 75% are seen a single time; 20% to 25% belongs to the top ten. No cell sorting was done before RNA was extracted from the tissue. Material for sequencing was lung tumor tissue. These receptor sequences come from a man in his fifties or sixties with non-small cell lung cancer.

This clonotype was detected only once. Relative to the germline gene, one junction end is altered; a read error may explain this. The chain recombines TRBV4-2 with TRBJ2-1, with 10 bases aligning to TRBD2. Germline loops: CDR1 LGHNA, CDR2 YNFKEQ. The CDR3 is 16 residues long. The CDR3 coding sequence is TGTGCTAGCAGCCTAGATACTAGCGGGGCCTACAATGAGCAGTTCTTC. It codes for CASSLDTSGAYNEQFF.

To note about this clonotype: This may be a read error: a much more frequent sequence differs by one nucleotide. V and J are TRBV11-2 and TRBJ2-2; D is uncertain. The CDR3 length is 15 residues. Germline CDR1 is SGHAT and CDR2 is FQNNGV. CDR3 DNA: TGTGCCAGCACCCACCCCGGACCGAACATCGGGGAGCTGTTTTTT. It is translated as CASTHPGPNIGELFF.

To note about this clonotype: An end of the junction does not agree with germline; a read error may underlie this. V gene TRBV6-5 combines with J gene TRBJ1-6; 10 bases are shared with TRBD1. This CDR3 has 15 amino acids. Germline CDR1 and CDR2: MNHEY and SVGAGI. Here the CDR3 reads CARSSQGTGDSPPNF. DNA for the CDR3: TGTGCCAGGAGTTCTCAGGGGACAGGGGATTCACCCCCCAACTTT.

About this clonotype itself: A junction end diverges from the germline sequence, so it may reflect a read error. The chain recombines TRBV11-1 with TRBJ1-6, with D tentatively TRBD1 (5 bases). CDR3 length: 15 residues. The germline gives CDR1 SGHAT, CDR2 FQDESV (reference sequence). CDR3 nucleotide sequence: TGTGCCATCAGCTTGGAGTGGGCAGGGACTCCACCCCTTCACTTT. Its translation is CAISLEWAGTPPLHF.

This clonotype was seen only a few times. This chain uses TRBV12-5 with TRBJ1-1, with 10 bases lining up with TRBD1. Germline CDR1 LGHNT, CDR2 FRNRAP. The V gene end was trimmed by 3 bases and the J gene end by 5 bases; junction bases not matched to a gene: 12. The CDR3 spans 17 residues. CDR3 in DNA: TGTGCTAGTGGTTTCCGCCCCGGGACAGGGGTTGAAACTGAAGCTTTCTTT. This sequence encodes CASGFRPGTGVETEAFF.

Comments on this clonotype: The CDR3 carries no conserved terminal phenylalanine or tryptophan, so it likely arises from a read error. The J gene is TRBJ1-1, the V gene TRBV11-2; TRBD1 might be the D (6 bases). This CDR3 has 14 amino acids. Looked up from germline, CDR1 is SGHAT and CDR2 is FQNNGV. V was clipped by 10 bases and J by 1 base, with 16 bases between them. The CDR3 here is CAILPGHQNTEAFI. DNA of the CDR3: TGTGCCATCCTACCGGGACACCAGAACACTGAAGCTTTCATT.

With respect to this clonotype: No conserved phenylalanine or tryptophan ends this CDR3, so it is likely a read error. The V and J genes are TRBV6-6 and TRBJ2-2; 9 nucleotides line up with TRBD1. The CDR3 is made up of 13 amino acids. CDR1 and CDR2 (germline): MNHNY, SVGAGI (reference sequence). Losses at the gene ends were 6 bases for V and 5 bases for J; bases not matched to a gene: 1. The chain's CDR3 is CASRTGGTGELFI. In nucleotides, the CDR3 is TGTGCCAGCAGGACAGGGGGAACCGGGGAGCTGTTTATT.

The genes are TRBV12-3 or TRBV12-4 and TRBJ2-5; no clear D. V was shortened by 10 bases and J by 5 bases, with 20 bases between the two germline ends. This CDR3 has 14 residues. This chain's CDR3 is CAIGQGWGSETQYF. CDR3 in DNA: TGTGCCATCGGCCAAGGGTGGGGTAGTGAGACCCAGTACTTC.

As to this clonotype: This could be a read error, since a much larger clone is one nucleotide away. The rearrangement links TRBV14 to TRBJ1-1, with no clear D. The germline V gene encodes CDR1 SGHDN and CDR2 FVKESK. The V end lost 6 bases, the J end lost 6 bases, and 17 bases lay between the germline ends. The CDR3 extends over 14 amino acids. CDR3 amino acids: CASSLWGVGAEAFF. For the CDR3, the DNA is TGTGCCAGCAGTCTGTGGGGAGTAGGCGCTGAAGCTTTCTTT.

The chain is built from TRBV5-1 and TRBJ1-4, with D tentatively TRBD1 (5 bases). The CDR3 spans 16 residues. The germline gives CDR1 SGHRS, CDR2 YFSETQ. Trimming left V 6 bases short and J 0 bases short, with 15 bases between. The CDR3 sequence: CASNSGRSATNEKLFF. CDR3 DNA sequence: TGCGCCAGCAACTCGGGACGGAGTGCAACTAATGAAAAACTGTTTTTT.

The chain has TRBV5-1 and TRBJ1-2; the D is unclear. The germline V gene encodes CDR1 SGHRS and CDR2 YFSETQ. Trimming took off 4 bases at V and 4 bases at J, with 14 bases between the two ends. The CDR3 consists of 14 residues. DNA for the CDR3: TGCGCCAGCAGCCCCGATCCGGGGATCTATGGCTACACCTTC. Residues: CASSPDPGIYGYTF.

Comments on this clonotype: At one end the junction does not follow the germline gene, possibly because of a read error. This chain uses TRBV20-1 with TRBJ2-7; 7 bases fit TRBD2. The CDR3 has 15 residues. Germline lookup yields CDR1 DFQATT and CDR2 SNEGSKA (reference sequence). CDR3 amino acids: CSARSSSGILNEHYF. CDR3 nucleotide sequence: TGCAGTGCTAGAAGTTCCAGCGGGATTCTGAACGAGCATTACTTC.

A note on this clonotype: Given a much more abundant clone one base away, this may be a read error. The chain carries TRBV25-1 and TRBJ1-3; D is unclear. Trimming took 3 bases from V and 3 from J, leaving 6 bases between them. Germline V gene data show CDR1 as MGHDK and CDR2 as SYGVNS. CDR3 size: 13 residues. CDR3 amino acids: CASSDRHGNTIYF. The CDR3 DNA is TGTGCCAGCAGTGACAGACATGGAAACACCATATATTTT.

This clonotype has only a few counts. Possible read error: a much larger clone is one base away. The CDR3 loop reads CVSSPGRYQPQHF. CDR3 sequence (DNA): TGCGTCAGCAGCCCCGGGAGATATCAGCCCCAGCATTTT. This rearrangement joins TRBV4-3 to TRBJ1-5, with no clear D. CDR1 and CDR2 from the germline V gene are LGHNA and YSLEER. The CDR3 totals 13 residues.

Remarks on this clonotype: One base away lies a much larger clone, so this may be a sequencing read error. The chain joins TRBV6-2 or TRBV6-3 to TRBJ1-2; possible D gene TRBD1, 5 bases. The CDR3 runs to 13 residues. Germline CDR1 reads MNHEY; CDR2 reads SVGEGT. As DNA, the CDR3 is TGTGTCAGCAGTTCCGACAGTCGCCGCGGCTACACCTTC. Translating gives CVSSSDSRRGYTF.

The chain combines TRBV20-1 with TRBJ2-1, with D possibly matching TRBD1 (5 bases). V lost 1 base, J lost 11 bases, and 18 bases lay in between. The CDR3 has 14 amino acids. CDR1 is DFQATT and CDR2 is SNEGSKA in the germline V gene (reference sequence). This CDR3 reads CSARGQWTYIKQFF. CDR3 DNA sequence: TGCAGTGCTAGAGGACAGTGGACCTACATTAAGCAGTTCTTC.

This clonotype came up many times. The gene calls are TRBV20-1 and TRBJ1-1, with a weak D call TRBD1 (5 bases). V lost 6 bases and J lost 0, with 14 bases in between. Germline CDR1 DFQATT, CDR2 SNEGSKA (reference sequence). This CDR3 has 14 amino acids. The CDR3 is CSASGGGMNTEAFF. The CDR3 DNA reads TGCAGTGCCAGCGGGGGGGGTATGAACACTGAAGCTTTCTTT.

On this clonotype: The junction and the germline gene differ at one end; a read error may be behind it. CDR3 sequence: CAGSFSGGPYNEQFF. The CDR3, as DNA: TGTGCGGGCAGCTTTAGCGGGGGCCCCTACAATGAGCAGTTCTTT. The gene calls are TRBV11-2 and TRBJ2-1; TRBD2 aligns across 9 bases. The CDR3 extends over 15 amino acids. Germline V gene sequence: CDR1 SGHAT, CDR2 FQNNGV.

As to this clonotype: A clone one base away is much larger, so this may be a read error. The chain carries TRBV5-6 and TRBJ1-2, with 7 nucleotides matching TRBD1. CDR3 length: 15 amino acids. CDR1 is SGHDT, CDR2 YYEEEE, per germline. V lost 0 bases and J lost 6; bases outside the gene matches: 8. This chain's CDR3 is CASSLGGQWQNGYTF. CDR3 bases: TGTGCCAGCAGCTTGGGGGGACAGTGGCAGAATGGCTACACCTTC.

J is TRBJ1-1 and V is TRBV20-1, with TRBD1 as a possible D gene (5 bases). This CDR3 is 13 amino acids long. Trimming stripped 3 bases from V and 11 bases from J, with 19 bases between. Per germline, CDR1 DFQATT and CDR2 SNEGSKA (reference sequence). The CDR3 region has the DNA TGCAGTGCTAGCCGACAGCTGAACAATGAGGCTTTCTTT. Amino acids: CSASRQLNNEAFF.

This chain joins TRBV11-1 and TRBJ2-7; D is possibly TRBD2 (5 bases). The CDR3 contains 14 residues. V lost 7 bases, J lost 4 bases, and 17 bases lay in between. In germline, CDR1 is SGHAT, CDR2 FQDESV (reference sequence). CDR3: CASNTWTGSYEQYF. The CDR3 nucleotides read TGTGCCAGCAACACCTGGACTGGGTCATACGAGCAGTACTTC.

About this clonotype itself: This may be a read error: a much more frequent sequence differs by one nucleotide. This likely comes from a read error, as the CDR3 has no conserved phenylalanine or tryptophan at its end. This chain uses TRBV6-5 with TRBJ1-1, with TRBD1 identical over 7 bases. Germline V gene lookup returns CDR1 MNHEY and CDR2 SVGAGI. This CDR3 is 14 amino acids long. The V gene end was trimmed by 2 bases and the J gene end by 4 bases; junction bases not matched to a gene: 4. CDR3 amino acids: CASSYRGLGTEAFS. CDR3 nucleotide sequence: TGTGCCAGCAGTTACAGGGGGCTGGGCACTGAAGCTTTCTCT.

Remarks on this clonotype: A much larger clone lies a single base off, so this may be a read error. The chain uses TRBV20-1 and TRBJ1-1; D remains ambiguous. CDR1 DFQATT and CDR2 SNEGSKA come from the germline V gene (reference sequence). CDR3 length: 15 residues. V was cut by 0 bases and J by 4 bases, with 15 bases left in between. Here the CDR3 reads CSARDREVSSTEAFF. CDR3 nucleotide sequence: TGCAGTGCTAGAGATCGGGAGGTATCATCCACTGAAGCTTTCTTT.

Concerning this clonotype: A much more abundant neighbour one base away suggests this may be a read error. CDR3 loop: CASRFGVAGADTQYF. CDR3 coding DNA: TGTGCCAGCAGGTTCGGGGTGGCCGGAGCAGATACGCAGTATTTT. The gene calls are TRBV6-1 and TRBJ2-3; the D gene is possibly TRBD2 (5 bases). The V and J ends lost 6 bases and 4 bases respectively, with 17 bases between them. The CDR3 is 15 amino acids. Germline CDR1 MNHNS, CDR2 SASEGT.

In its sample, this clonotype was seen a few times. The rearrangement uses TRBV29-1 and TRBJ2-3; 7 bases agree with TRBD1. Germline V gene sequence: CDR1 SQVTM, CDR2 ANQGSEA. Trimming cost V 6 bases and J 1 base; bases outside gene matches: 4. CDR3 length: 13 amino acids. The CDR3 DNA reads TGCAGCGTGGGGACAGTTGGCACAGATACGCAGTATTTT. It codes for CSVGTVGTDTQYF.

The chain recombines TRBV28 with TRBJ1-6, with D perhaps matching TRBD1 (5 bases). CDR1 and CDR2 (germline): MDHEN, SYDVKM. The CDR3 covers 13 residues. CDR3 protein: CATATLGSLSLHF. The CDR3 DNA follows: TGTGCGACAGCCACCCTAGGGAGTTTGTCCCTCCACTTT.

This clonotype was counted a single time. The J gene is TRBJ1-4, the V gene TRBV6-2 or TRBV6-3, with 7 nucleotides matching TRBD1. The CDR3 length is 14 residues. From germline, CDR1 is MNHEY and CDR2 SVGEGT. V was clipped by 4 bases and J by 8 bases; unmatched bases: 7. Here the CDR3 reads CASSSTGVGEKLFF. The CDR3 bases are TGTGCCAGCAGTTCTACAGGGGTCGGAGAAAAACTGTTTTTT.

The chain uses TRBV20-1 and TRBJ2-6; TRBD2 agrees at 7 bases. CDR3 length equals 14 residues. The germline V gene has CDR1 DFQATT and CDR2 SNEGSKA (reference sequence). The CDR3 loop reads CIAAPRGGLPLLTF. For the CDR3, the DNA is TGCATTGCCGCCCCCCGGGGAGGGTTGCCGCTCCTGACTTTC.